This T cell receptor beta chain was captured in a study of shared clonotypes between healthy human individuals. CDR3 size: 16 residues. Trimming at V came to 4 bases and at J to 5 bases, leaving 12 bases not matched to a gene. The germline gives CDR1 SGHRS, CDR2 YFSETQ. Clones were read by immunoSEQ multiplex PCR, and TCRdb kept only the in-frame ones, dropping some. Of roughly 700,000 clones in the sample, 74% were seen once. This clone was counted at least ten times. The chain carries TRBV5-1 and TRBJ1-1, with TRBD1 identical over 9 bases. The origin of this receptor is a woman aged 25-40 years in good health. The sequencing sample was made of memory CD4+ T cells sorted from blood. Subset described: CD45RA-negative fraction. For the CDR3, the DNA is TGCGCCAGCAGCGGGGGACCTGTGACAGGGGGAACTGAAGCTTTCTTT. Protein product: CASSGGPVTGGTEAFF. The full variable domain, its missing parts supplied by reference TRBV5-1 and TRBJ1-1, is KAGVTQTPRYLIKTRGQQVTLSCSPISGHRSVSWYQQTPGQGLQFLFEYFSETQRNKGNFPGRFSGRQFSNSRSEMNVSTLELGDSALYLCASSGGPVTGGTEAFFGQGTRLTVV.